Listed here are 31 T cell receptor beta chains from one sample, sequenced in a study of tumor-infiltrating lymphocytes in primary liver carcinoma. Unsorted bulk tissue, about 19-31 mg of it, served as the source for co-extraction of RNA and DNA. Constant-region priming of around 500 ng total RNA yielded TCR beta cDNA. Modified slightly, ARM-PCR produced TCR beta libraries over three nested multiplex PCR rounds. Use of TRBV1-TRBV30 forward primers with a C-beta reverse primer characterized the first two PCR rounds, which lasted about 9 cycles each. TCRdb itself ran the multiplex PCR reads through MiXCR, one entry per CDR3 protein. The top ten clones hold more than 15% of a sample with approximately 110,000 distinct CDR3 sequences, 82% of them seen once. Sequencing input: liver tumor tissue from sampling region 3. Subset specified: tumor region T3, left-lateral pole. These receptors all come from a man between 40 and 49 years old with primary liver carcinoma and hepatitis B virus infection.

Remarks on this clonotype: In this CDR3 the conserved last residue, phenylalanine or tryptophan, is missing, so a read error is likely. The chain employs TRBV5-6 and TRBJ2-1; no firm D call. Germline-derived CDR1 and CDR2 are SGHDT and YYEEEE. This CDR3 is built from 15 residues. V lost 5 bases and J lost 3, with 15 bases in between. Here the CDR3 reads CASSYDKTFYNEQFL. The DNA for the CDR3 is TGTGCCAGCAGTTACGATAAGACATTCTACAATGAGCAGTTCCTC.

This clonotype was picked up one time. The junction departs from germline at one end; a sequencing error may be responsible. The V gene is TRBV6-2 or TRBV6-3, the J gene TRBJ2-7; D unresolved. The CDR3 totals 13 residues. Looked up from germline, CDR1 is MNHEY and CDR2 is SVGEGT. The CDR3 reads CASSYGLPYERYF. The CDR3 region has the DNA TGTGCCAGCAGTTACGGGCTACCCTACGAGCGGTACTTC.

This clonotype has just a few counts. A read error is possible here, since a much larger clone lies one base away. DNA for the CDR3: TGTGCCAGCAGTAGACTGCGGAACACTGAAGCTTTCTTT. This translates into CASSRLRNTEAFF. The rearrangement joins TRBV25-1 to TRBJ1-1, with D unresolved. Trimming removed 5 bases from V and 1 base from J, with 8 bases in between. Germline-derived CDR1 and CDR2 are MGHDK and SYGVNS. The length of the CDR3 is 13 residues.

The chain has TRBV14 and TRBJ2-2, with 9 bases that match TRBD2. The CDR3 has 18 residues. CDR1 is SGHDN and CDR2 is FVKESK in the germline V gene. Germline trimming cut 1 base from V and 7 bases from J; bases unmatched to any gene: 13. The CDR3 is CASSQVVGLAGNSGELFF. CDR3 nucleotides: TGTGCCAGCAGCCAAGTAGTAGGGCTAGCGGGAAATAGCGGGGAGCTGTTTTTT.

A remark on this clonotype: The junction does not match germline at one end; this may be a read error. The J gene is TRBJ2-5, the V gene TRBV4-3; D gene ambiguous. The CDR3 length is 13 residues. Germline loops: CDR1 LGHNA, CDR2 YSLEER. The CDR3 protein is CASSLVLMAAQYF. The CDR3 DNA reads TGTGCCAGCAGCCTAGTCCTAATGGCGGCCCAGTACTTC.

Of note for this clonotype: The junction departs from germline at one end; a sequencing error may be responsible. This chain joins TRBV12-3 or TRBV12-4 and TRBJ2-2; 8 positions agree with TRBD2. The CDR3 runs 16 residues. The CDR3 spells CSSSFGGAVSTGELFF. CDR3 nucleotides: TGTTCCAGCAGTTTCGGGGGGGCAGTAAGCACCGGGGAGCTGTTTTTT.

The CDR3 DNA follows: TGTGCCAGCAATTCCCTGGTCGGAGGGAATATTCAGTACTTC. It translates to CASNSLVGGNIQYF. The chain recombines TRBV28 with TRBJ2-4; a weak D match, TRBD2 (6 bases). CDR1 MDHEN and CDR2 SYDVKM come from the germline V gene. CDR3 length: 14 amino acids. V was pared by 7 bases and J by 10 bases, with 20 bases between.

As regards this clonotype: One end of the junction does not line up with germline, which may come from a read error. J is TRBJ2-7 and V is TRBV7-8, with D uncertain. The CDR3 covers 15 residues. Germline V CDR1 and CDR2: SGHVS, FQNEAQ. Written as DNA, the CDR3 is TGCGCCAGCACCGTTCAGTCGGCACCGGTGTACGAGCAGTACTTC. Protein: CASTVQSAPVYEQYF.

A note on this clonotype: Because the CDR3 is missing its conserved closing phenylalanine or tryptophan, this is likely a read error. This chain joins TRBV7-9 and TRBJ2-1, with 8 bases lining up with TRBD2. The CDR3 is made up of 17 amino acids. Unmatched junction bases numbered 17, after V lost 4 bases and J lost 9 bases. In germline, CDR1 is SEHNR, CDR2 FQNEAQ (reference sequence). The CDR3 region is CASSYGTWISGTVEQFS. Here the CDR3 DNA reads TGTGCCAGCAGCTACGGAACCTGGATTAGCGGGACGGTTGAGCAGTTCTCC.

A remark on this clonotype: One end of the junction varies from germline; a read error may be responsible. CDR3 residues: CASSLIGLVNMGVQNEELFF. Written as DNA, the CDR3 is TGTGCCAGCAGTTTAATAGGTCTGGTGAATATGGGGGTCCAGAATGAAGAACTGTTTTTT. The chain uses TRBV28 and TRBJ1-4; a weak D match, TRBD1 (5 bases). The CDR3 contains 20 residues. CDR1 MDHEN and CDR2 SYDVKM come from the germline V gene.

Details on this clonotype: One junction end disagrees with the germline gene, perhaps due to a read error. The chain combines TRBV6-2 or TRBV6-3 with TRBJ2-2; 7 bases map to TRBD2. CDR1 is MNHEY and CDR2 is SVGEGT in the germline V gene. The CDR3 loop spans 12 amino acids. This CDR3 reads CTNCREVGELFF. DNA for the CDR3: TGTACCAACTGCCGGGAGGTCGGGGAACTGTTTTTT.

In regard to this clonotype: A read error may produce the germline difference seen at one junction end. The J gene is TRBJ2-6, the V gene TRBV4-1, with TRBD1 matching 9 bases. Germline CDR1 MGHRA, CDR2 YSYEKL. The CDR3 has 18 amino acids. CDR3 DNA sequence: TGCGCCAGCAACCAAACGGGACAGGGTGTCGGAGGGGCCAACGTCCTGACTTTC. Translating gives CASNQTGQGVGGANVLTF.

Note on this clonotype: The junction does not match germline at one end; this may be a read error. The CDR3 nucleotides are TGTGCCAGCAGTGAAAGGTTGGGGACGGGGGGGTACGAGCAATACTTC. This translates into CASSERLGTGGYEQYF. The rearrangement links TRBV6-1 to TRBJ2-7, with 8 bases fitting TRBD2. This CDR3 is 16 amino acids long. The germline CDR1 and CDR2 sequences are MNHNS and SASEGT.

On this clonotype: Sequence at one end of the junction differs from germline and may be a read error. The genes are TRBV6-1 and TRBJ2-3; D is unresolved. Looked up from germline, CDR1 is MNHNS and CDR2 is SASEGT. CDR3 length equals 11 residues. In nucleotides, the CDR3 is TGTGCAAGCAGCCACACAGATACACTGTATTTT. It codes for CASSHTDTLYF.

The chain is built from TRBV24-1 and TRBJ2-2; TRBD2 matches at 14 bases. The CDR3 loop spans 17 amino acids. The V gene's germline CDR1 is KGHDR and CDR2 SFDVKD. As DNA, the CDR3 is TGTGACTCCAGTGACCCAGGGACTAGCGGGAGAACCGGGGAGCTGTTTTTT. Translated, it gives CDSSDPGTSGRTGELFF.

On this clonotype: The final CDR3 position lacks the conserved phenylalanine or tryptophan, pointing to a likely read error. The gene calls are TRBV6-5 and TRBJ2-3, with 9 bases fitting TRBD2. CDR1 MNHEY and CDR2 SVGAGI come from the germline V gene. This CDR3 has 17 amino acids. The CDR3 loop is CASSSLPLSGGTDTQYC. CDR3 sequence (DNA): TGTGCAAGCAGTTCACTACCCCTAAGCGGGGGGACAGATACGCAGTATTGT.

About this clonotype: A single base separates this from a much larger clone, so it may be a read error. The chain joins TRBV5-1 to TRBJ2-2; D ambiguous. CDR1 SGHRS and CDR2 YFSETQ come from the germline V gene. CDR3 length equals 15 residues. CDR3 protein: CAISLGAANTGELFF. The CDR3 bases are TGCGCCATCAGCTTGGGTGCCGCGAACACCGGGGAGCTGTTTTTT.

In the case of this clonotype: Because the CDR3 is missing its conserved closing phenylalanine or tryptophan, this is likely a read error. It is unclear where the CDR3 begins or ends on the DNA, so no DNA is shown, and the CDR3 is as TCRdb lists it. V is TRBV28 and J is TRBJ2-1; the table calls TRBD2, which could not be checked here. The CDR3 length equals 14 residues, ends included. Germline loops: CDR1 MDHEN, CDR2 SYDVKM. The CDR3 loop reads CASGTSGPNNEQFL.

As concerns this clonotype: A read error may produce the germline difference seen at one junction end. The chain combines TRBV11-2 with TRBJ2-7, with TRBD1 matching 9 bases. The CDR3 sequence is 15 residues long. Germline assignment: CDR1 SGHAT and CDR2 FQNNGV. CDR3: CASSSTGGKSYDQYF. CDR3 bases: TGTGCGAGCAGCTCAACAGGGGGCAAAAGCTATGATCAGTACTTC. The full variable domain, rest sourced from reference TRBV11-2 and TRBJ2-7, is EAGVAQSPRYKIIEKRQSVAFWCNPISGHATLYWYQQILGQGPKLLIQFQNNGVVDDSQLPKDRFSAERLKGVDSTLKIQPAKLEDSAVYLCASSSTGGKSYDQYFGPGTRLTVT.

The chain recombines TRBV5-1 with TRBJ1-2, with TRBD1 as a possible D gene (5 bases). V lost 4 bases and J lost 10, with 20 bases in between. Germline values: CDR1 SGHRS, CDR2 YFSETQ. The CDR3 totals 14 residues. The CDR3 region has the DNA TGCGCCAGCAGCCCTTGGACAAGGGGCGATGCCTACACCTTC. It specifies CASSPWTRGDAYTF.

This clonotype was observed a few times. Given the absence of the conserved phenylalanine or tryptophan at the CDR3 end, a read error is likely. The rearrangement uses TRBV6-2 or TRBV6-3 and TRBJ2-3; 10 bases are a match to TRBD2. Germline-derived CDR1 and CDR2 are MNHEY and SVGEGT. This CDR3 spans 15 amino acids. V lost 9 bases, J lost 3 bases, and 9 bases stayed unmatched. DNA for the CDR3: TGTGCCAGTAGTAGGGCTAGCGGGAGAACAGATACGCAGTATCTT. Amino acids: CASSRASGRTDTQYL.

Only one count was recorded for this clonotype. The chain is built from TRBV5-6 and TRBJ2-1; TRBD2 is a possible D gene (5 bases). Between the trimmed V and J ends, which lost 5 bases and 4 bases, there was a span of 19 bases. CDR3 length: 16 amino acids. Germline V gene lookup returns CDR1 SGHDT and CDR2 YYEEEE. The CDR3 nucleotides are TGTGCCAGCAGTTTCGGTGAGATAGCGACTTACAATGAGCAGTTCTTC. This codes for CASSFGEIATYNEQFF.

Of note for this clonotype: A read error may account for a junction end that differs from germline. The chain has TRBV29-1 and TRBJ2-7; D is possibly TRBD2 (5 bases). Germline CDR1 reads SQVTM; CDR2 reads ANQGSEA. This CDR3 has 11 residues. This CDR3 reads CSVGRGAEQYF. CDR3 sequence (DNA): TGTAGCGTCGGACGGGGTGCCGAGCAGTACTTC.

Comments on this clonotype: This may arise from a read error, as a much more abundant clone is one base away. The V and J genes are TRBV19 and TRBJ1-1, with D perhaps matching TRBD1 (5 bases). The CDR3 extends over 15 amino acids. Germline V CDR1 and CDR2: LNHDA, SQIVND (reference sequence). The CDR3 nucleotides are TGTGCCAGTAGATCTGAGTTTAGGGGTCGCACTAAAGCTTTCTTT. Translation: CASRSEFRGRTKAFF.

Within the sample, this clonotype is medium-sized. CDR3 nucleotides: TGCAGCGTTCTGACAAGCGGAGAGACCCAGTACTTC. This translates into CSVLTSGETQYF. The chain couples TRBV29-1 to TRBJ2-5; perhaps TRBD2 as D (5 bases). V was trimmed by 5 bases and J by 4 bases, leaving 11 bases between them. The CDR3 length is 12 residues. Germline values: CDR1 SQVTM, CDR2 ANQGSEA.

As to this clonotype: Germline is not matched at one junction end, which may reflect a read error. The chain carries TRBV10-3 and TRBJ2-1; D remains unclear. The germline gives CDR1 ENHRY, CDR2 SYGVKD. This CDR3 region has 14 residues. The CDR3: CAITSEQIYNEHFF. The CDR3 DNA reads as TGTGCCATCACCTCAGAACAGATTTACAATGAGCACTTCTTC.

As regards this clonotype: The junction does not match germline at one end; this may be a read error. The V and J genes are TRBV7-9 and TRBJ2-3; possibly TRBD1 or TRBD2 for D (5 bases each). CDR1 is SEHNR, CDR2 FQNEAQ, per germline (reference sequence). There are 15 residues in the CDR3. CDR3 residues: CVSSLDWDGADTQYF. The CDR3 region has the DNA TGTGTCAGCAGCTTGGACTGGGACGGGGCAGATACGCAGTATTTT. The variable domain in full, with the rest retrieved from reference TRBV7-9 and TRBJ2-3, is DTGVSQNPRHKITKRGQNVTFRCDPISEHNRLYWYRQTLGQGPEFLTYFQNEAQLEKSRLLSDRFSAERPKGSFSTLEIQRTEQGDSAMYLCVSSLDWDGADTQYFGPGTRLTVL.

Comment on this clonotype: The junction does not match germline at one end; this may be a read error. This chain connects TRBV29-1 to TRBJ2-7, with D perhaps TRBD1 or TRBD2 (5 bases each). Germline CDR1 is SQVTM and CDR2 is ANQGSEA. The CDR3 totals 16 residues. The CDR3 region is CSVMTYGTGTPYEQYF. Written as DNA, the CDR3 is TGCAGCGTCATGACATATGGGACCGGCACTCCCTACGAACAGTACTTC.

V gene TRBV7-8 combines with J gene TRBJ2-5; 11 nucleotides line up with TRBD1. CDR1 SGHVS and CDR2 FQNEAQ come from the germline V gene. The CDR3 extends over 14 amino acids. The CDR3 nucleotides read TGTGCTAGGAGCAGGGACAGGGGGATTGTGACCCAGTACTTC. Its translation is CARSRDRGIVTQYF.

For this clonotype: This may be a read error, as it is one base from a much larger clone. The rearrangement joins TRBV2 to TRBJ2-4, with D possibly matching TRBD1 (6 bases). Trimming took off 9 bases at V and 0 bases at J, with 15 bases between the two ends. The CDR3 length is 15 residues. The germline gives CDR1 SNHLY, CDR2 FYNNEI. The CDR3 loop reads CARVRTEIAKNIQYF. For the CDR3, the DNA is TGTGCCAGGGTCAGGACAGAGATAGCCAAAAACATTCAGTACTTC.

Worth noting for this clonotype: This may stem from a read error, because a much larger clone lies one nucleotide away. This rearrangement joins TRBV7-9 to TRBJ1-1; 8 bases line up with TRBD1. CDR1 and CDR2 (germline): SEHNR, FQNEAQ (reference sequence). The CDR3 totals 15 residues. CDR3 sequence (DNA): TGTGCCAGCGGCTTCCCGACAGGGGTGGGCACTGAAGCTTTCTTT. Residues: CASGFPTGVGTEAFF.